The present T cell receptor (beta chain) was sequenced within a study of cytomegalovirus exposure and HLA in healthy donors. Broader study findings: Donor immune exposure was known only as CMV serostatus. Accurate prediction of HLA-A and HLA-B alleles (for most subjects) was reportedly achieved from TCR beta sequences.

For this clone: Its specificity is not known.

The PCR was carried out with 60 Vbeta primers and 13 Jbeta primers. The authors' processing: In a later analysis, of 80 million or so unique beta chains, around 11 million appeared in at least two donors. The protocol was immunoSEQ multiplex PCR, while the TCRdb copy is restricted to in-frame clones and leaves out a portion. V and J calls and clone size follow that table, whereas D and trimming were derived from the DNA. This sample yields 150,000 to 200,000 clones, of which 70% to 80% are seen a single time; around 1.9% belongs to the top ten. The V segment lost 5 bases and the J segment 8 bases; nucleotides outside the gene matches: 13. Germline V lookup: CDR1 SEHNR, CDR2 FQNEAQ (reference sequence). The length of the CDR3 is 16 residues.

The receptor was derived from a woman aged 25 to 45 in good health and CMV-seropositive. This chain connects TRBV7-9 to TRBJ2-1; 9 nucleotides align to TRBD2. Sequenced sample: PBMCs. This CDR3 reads CASSPSFSGSVDEQFF. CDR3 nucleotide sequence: TGTGCCAGCAGCCCTAGTTTTAGCGGGAGTGTCGATGAGCAGTTCTTC. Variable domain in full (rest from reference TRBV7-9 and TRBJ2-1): DTGVSQNPRHKITKRGQNVTFRCDPISEHNRLYWYRQTLGQGPEFLTYFQNEAQLEKSRLLSDRFSAERPKGSFSTLEIQRTEQGDSAMYLCASSPSFSGSVDEQFFGPGTRLTVL.